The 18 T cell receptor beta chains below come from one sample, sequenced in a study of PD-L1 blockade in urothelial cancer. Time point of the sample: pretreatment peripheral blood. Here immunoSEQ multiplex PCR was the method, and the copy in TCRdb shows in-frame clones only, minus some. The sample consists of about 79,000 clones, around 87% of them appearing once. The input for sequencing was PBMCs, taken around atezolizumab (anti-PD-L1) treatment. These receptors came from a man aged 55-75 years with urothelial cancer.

CDR3 region: CASSERHGGITDTQYF. For the CDR3, the DNA is TGTGCCAGCAGTGAACGTCATGGGGGGATCACAGATACGCAGTATTTT. The chain employs TRBV6-4 and TRBJ2-3, with D perhaps TRBD2 (6 bases). The CDR3 length is 16 residues. V gave up 3 bases and J gave up 2 bases, with 15 bases separating them. Germline-derived CDR1 and CDR2 are MRHNA and SNTAGT.

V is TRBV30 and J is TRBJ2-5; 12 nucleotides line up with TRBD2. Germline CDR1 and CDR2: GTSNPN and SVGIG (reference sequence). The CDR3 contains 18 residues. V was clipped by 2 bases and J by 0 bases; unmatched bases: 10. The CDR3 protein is CAWSLPTSGGPYQETQYF. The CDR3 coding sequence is TGTGCCTGGAGTCTCCCCACTAGCGGGGGGCCGTACCAAGAGACCCAGTACTTC.

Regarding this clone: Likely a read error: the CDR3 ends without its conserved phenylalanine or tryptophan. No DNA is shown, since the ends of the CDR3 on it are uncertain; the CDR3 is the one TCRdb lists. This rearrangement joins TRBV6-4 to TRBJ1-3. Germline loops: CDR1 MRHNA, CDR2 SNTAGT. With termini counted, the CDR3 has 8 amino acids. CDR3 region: CASSRVPL.

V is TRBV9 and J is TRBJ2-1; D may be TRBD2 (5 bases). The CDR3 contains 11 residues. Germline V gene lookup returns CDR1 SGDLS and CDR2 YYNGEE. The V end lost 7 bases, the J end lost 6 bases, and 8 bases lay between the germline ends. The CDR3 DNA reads TGTGCCAGCGGACTGGCCAATGAGCAGTTCTTC. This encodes CASGLANEQFF.

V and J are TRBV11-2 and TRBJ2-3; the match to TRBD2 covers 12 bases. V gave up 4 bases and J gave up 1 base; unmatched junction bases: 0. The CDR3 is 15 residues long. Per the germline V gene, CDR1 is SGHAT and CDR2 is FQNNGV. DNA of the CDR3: TGTGCCAGCAGCTGGACTAGCGGGGGCACAGATACGCAGTATTTT. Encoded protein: CASSWTSGGTDTQYF.

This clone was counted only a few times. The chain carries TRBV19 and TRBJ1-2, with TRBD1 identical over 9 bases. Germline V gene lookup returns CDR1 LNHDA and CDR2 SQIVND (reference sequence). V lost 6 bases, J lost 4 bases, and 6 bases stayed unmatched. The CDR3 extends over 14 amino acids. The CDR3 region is CASRHTGGGYGYTF. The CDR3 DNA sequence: TGTGCCAGTAGACATACAGGGGGCGGCTATGGCTACACCTTC.

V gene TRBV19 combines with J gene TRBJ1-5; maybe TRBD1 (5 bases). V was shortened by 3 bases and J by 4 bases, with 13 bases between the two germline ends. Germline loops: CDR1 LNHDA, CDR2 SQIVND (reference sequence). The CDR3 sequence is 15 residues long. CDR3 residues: CASSIRGVGNQPQHF. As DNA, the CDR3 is TGTGCCAGTAGTATTCGGGGGGTCGGAAATCAGCCCCAGCATTTT. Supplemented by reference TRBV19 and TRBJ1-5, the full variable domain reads DGGITQSPKYLFRKEGQNVTLSCEQNLNHDAMYWYRQDPGQGLRLIYYSQIVNDFQKGDIAEGYSVSREKKESFPLTVTSAQKNPTAFYLCASSIRGVGNQPQHFGDGTRLSIL.

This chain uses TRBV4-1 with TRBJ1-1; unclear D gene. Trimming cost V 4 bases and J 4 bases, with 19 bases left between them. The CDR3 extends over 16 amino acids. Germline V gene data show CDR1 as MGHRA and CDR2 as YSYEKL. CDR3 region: CASSPIFTRVGTEAFF. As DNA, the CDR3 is TGCGCCAGCAGCCCAATTTTCACACGGGTTGGCACTGAAGCTTTCTTT.

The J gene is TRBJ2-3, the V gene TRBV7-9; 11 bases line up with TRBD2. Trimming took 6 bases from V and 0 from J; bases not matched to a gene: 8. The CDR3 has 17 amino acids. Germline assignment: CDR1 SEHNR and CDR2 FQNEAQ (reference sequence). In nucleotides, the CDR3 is TGTGCCAGCAGTCTAGCGGGGGGCCTAAAAAGCACAGATACGCAGTATTTT. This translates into CASSLAGGLKSTDTQYF.

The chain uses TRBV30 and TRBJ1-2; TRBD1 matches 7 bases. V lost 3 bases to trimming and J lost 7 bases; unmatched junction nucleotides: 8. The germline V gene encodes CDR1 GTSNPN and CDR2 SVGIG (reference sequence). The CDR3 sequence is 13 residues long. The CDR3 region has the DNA TGTGCCTGGAGCCTAGACAGGGTAGCTGGCTACACCTTC. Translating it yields CAWSLDRVAGYTF. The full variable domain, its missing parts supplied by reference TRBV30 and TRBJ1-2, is SQTIHQWPATLVQPVGSPLSLECTVEGTSNPNLYWYRQAAGRGLQLLFYSVGIGQISSEVPQNLSASRPQDRQFILSSKKLLLSDSGFYLCAWSLDRVAGYTFGSGTRLTVV.

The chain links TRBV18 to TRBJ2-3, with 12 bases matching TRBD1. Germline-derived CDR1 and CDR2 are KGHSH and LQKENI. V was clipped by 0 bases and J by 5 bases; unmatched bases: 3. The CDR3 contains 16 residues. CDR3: CASSPPGQGARDTQYF. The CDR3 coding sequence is TGTGCCAGCTCACCACCGGGACAGGGGGCTCGAGATACGCAGTATTTT.

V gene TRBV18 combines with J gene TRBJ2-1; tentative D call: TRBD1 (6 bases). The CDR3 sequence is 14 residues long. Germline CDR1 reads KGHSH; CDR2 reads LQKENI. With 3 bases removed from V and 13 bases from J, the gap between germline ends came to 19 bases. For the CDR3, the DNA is TGTGCCAGCTCACCGGAAAAGATTACAGGGACCCAGTTCTTC. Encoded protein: CASSPEKITGTQFF.

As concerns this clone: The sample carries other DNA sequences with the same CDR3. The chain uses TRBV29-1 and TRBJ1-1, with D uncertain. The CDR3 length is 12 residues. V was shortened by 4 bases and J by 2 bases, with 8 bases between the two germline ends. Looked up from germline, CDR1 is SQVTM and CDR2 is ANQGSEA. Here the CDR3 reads CSVGTGNTEAFF. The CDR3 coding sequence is TGCAGCGTTGGGACGGGAAACACTGAAGCTTTCTTT.

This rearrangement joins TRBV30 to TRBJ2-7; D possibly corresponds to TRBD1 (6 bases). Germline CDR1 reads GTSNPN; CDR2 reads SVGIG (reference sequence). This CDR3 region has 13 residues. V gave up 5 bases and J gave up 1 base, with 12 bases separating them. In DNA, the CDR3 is TGTGCCTGGGATAAACAGGGATCCTACGAGCAGTACTTC. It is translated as CAWDKQGSYEQYF. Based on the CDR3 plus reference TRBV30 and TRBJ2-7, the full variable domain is SQTIHQWPATLVQPVGSPLSLECTVEGTSNPNLYWYRQAAGRGLQLLFYSVGIGQISSEVPQNLSASRPQDRQFILSSKKLLLSDSGFYLCAWDKQGSYEQYFGPGTRLTVT.

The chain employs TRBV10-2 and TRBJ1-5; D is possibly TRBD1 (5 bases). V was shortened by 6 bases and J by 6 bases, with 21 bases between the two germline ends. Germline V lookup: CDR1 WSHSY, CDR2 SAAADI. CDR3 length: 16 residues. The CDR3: CASSLKLDGGVQPQHF. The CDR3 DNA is TGCGCCAGCAGCCTCAAGTTGGACGGAGGGGTTCAGCCCCAGCATTTT.

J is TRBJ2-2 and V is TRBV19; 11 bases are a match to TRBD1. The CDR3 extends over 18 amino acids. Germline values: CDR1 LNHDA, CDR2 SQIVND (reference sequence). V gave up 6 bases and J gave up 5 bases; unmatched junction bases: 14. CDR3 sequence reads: CASRVVRDRGARTGELFF. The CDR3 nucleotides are TGTGCCAGTAGGGTCGTCCGGGACAGGGGGGCCAGGACCGGGGAGCTGTTTTTT.

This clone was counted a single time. The CDR3 protein is CASSEGTGAAYGYTF. The CDR3 DNA reads as TGTGCCAGCAGTGAAGGGACAGGGGCTGCCTATGGCTACACCTTC. This rearrangement joins TRBV2 to TRBJ1-2, with 9 bases that match TRBD1. Germline V lookup: CDR1 SNHLY, CDR2 FYNNEI. This CDR3 region has 15 residues. With V trimmed by 1 base and J by 4 bases, 4 bases remained unmatched.

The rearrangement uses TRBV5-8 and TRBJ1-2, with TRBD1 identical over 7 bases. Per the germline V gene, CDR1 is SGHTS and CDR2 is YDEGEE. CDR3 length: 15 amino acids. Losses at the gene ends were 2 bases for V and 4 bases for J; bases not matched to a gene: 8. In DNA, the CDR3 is TGTGCCAGCAGCTTTGGTCAGACAGGGAGCTATGGCTACACCTTC. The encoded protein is CASSFGQTGSYGYTF.